This record concerns one TCR beta chain sequence. What it binds is not known. The length of the CDR3 is 13 residues. The V gene's germline CDR1 is SGHTA and CDR2 FQGNSA. V was trimmed by 3 bases and J by 4 bases, leaving 9 bases between them. Tagging with unique molecular identifiers was a feature of the TCR beta cDNA libraries. T cells numbering about 0.85 to 11 million yielded cDNA molecules that totaled roughly 0.5 million. TCRdb independently ran MiXCR on the PCR reads; one entry per CDR3 protein. Of roughly 870,000 distinct CDR3 sequences listed, about 50% are singletons. The entry originates in a study of post-analysis software for immune sequencing data. Study details: Included courses were relapsing-remitting and secondary progressive multiple sclerosis; progressive-relapsing multiple sclerosis was also included. Notes on the study in general: In multiple sclerosis, normalized Chao1 diversity was significantly below that of controls. Several TRBV segments were more frequent in patients than controls; TRBV5-6, TRBV5-1 and TRBV20-1 belonged to this group.

V gene TRBV7-2 combines with J gene TRBJ1-1; D is unclear. The TCR was taken from a girl aged 5 to 17 with multiple sclerosis. The sequencing input was blood. DNA for the CDR3: TGTGCCAGCAGCTTGTACGCGCCCACTGAAGCTTTCTTT. It translates to CASSLYAPTEAFF.